Below are 14 T cell receptor beta chains sequenced from a single sample in a study of blood T cell repertoires in COVID-19. TCRdb keeps only in-frame clones here, not all; method: immunoSEQ multiplex PCR. The sample lists under 400,000 clones; about 90% were seen once. Sequenced sample: PBMCs or T cells enriched from blood (not recorded which). These receptors all stem from a woman between 25 and 40 years old who had been exposed to COVID-19.

This clone was seen only a few times. The J gene is TRBJ2-1, the V gene TRBV7-2, with D tentatively TRBD1 (5 bases). There are 13 residues in the CDR3. Germline values: CDR1 SGHTA, CDR2 FQGNSA. The V and J ends lost 3 bases and 7 bases respectively, with 10 bases between them. CDR3: CASSFIRGNEQFF. In nucleotides, the CDR3 is TGTGCCAGCAGCTTCATTAGGGGAAATGAGCAGTTCTTC.

This clone was seen a single time. The chain employs TRBV7-2 and TRBJ2-7; 14 bases are shared with TRBD2. V lost 0 bases and J lost 7; bases outside the gene matches: 2. Germline V gene data show CDR1 as SGHTA and CDR2 as FQGNSA. The CDR3 runs to 15 residues. The CDR3: CASSLAGLAGAEQYF. The CDR3 DNA follows: TGTGCCAGCAGCTTAGCGGGACTAGCGGGGGCTGAGCAGTACTTC.

V gene TRBV6-4 combines with J gene TRBJ2-1, with 9 bases identical to TRBD2. Germline trimming cut 9 bases from V and 8 bases from J; bases unmatched to any gene: 14. The CDR3 length is 15 residues. The germline V gene has CDR1 MRHNA and CDR2 SNTAGT. The CDR3 loop reads CASSIDSGSIDEQFF. The CDR3 DNA reads as TGTGCCAGTAGTATCGATAGCGGGAGTATCGATGAGCAGTTCTTC.

The rearrangement links TRBV5-8 to TRBJ2-7, with D perhaps matching TRBD1 (6 bases). CDR1 SGHTS and CDR2 YDEGEE come from the germline V gene. Trimming removed 3 bases from V and 5 bases from J, with 15 bases in between. The CDR3 consists of 14 residues. The CDR3 sequence: CASSSYRDVHEQYF. The CDR3 nucleotides read TGTGCCAGCAGCTCCTACAGGGACGTCCACGAGCAGTACTTC.

J is TRBJ2-7 and V is TRBV27; 7 positions agree with TRBD1. Germline-derived CDR1 and CDR2 are MNHEY and SMNVEV (reference sequence). This CDR3 comprises 14 residues. J lost 6 bases, V lost 2 bases, and 7 bases had no gene match. CDR3 bases: TGTGCCAGCAGTTTAGACAGGGTGGGAGTCGAGCAGTACTTC. It translates to CASSLDRVGVEQYF.

The chain recombines TRBV2 with TRBJ1-5; D call uncertain. This CDR3 region has 14 residues. The V gene's germline CDR1 is SNHLY and CDR2 FYNNEI. V dropped 7 bases and J dropped 1 base, with 11 bases sitting between them. The CDR3 here is CASTTHGSNQPQHF. The CDR3 DNA follows: TGTGCCAGCACCACCCACGGGAGCAATCAGCCCCAGCATTTT.

The chain has TRBV7-3 and TRBJ1-2; D is unresolved. Trimming took off 1 base at V and 0 bases at J, with 9 bases between the two ends. Germline assignment: CDR1 SGHTA and CDR2 FQGTGA. The CDR3 contains 15 residues. CDR3 sequence reads: CASSLSGGTNYGYTF. CDR3 DNA: TGTGCCAGCAGCTTAAGCGGCGGGACTAACTATGGCTACACCTTC.

The V and J genes are TRBV9 and TRBJ1-2, with no clear D. Germline assignment: CDR1 SGDLS and CDR2 YYNGEE. The ends were cut back, 5 bases at V and 5 bases at J, with 7 bases in the middle. The length of the CDR3 is 11 residues. CDR3 region: CASRQQYGYTF. The CDR3 DNA follows: TGTGCCAGCAGACAACAATATGGCTACACCTTC.

The chain couples TRBV24-1 to TRBJ2-3; possibly TRBD2 for D (6 bases). The CDR3 spans 13 residues. The germline V and J ends were trimmed by 3 bases and 5 bases, with 8 bases remaining between them. Germline V gene lookup returns CDR1 KGHDR and CDR2 SFDVKD. The CDR3 is CATSDGRRDTQYF. The CDR3 nucleotides are TGTGCCACCAGTGATGGGAGGAGAGATACGCAGTATTTT.

CDR3 loop: CASSQWQGREETQYF. CDR3 nucleotide sequence: TGTGCCAGCAGCCAATGGCAGGGGAGAGAAGAGACCCAGTACTTC. The chain recombines TRBV14 with TRBJ2-5; a possible D gene is TRBD1 (6 bases). CDR1 is SGHDN and CDR2 is FVKESK in the germline V gene. CDR3 length equals 15 residues. V lost 2 bases to trimming and J lost 3 bases, with 13 bases between them.

J is TRBJ2-3 and V is TRBV19; a weak D match, TRBD2 (5 bases). Germline CDR1 is LNHDA and CDR2 is SQIVND (reference sequence). The CDR3 is 13 residues long. V lost 6 bases and J 5 bases, leaving 12 bases between the germline ends. This CDR3 reads CASSDRRRDTQYF. Written as DNA, the CDR3 is TGTGCCAGTAGCGACCGGAGGCGAGATACGCAGTATTTT. Full variable domain (remainder filled in from reference TRBV19 and TRBJ2-3): DGGITQSPKYLFRKEGQNVTLSCEQNLNHDAMYWYRQDPGQGLRLIYYSQIVNDFQKGDIAEGYSVSREKKESFPLTVTSAQKNPTAFYLCASSDRRRDTQYFGPGTRLTVL.

The chain uses TRBV6-2 or TRBV6-3 and TRBJ2-2; weak D call: TRBD2 (6 bases). The CDR3 extends over 14 amino acids. Trimming removed 2 bases at V and 7 bases at J, with 11 bases between. Germline V lookup: CDR1 MNHEY, CDR2 SVGEGT. The CDR3 nucleotides read TGTGCCAGCAGTTACGGGACTCACGGCGGGGAGCTGTTTTTT. It translates to CASSYGTHGGELFF.

The J gene is TRBJ2-6, the V gene TRBV19; D is ambiguous. V lost 6 bases and J lost 0, with 6 bases in between. Germline V gene data show CDR1 as LNHDA and CDR2 as SQIVND (reference sequence). The CDR3 has 14 residues. The CDR3 here is CASSQVSGANVLTF. The DNA for the CDR3 is TGTGCCAGTAGCCAGGTCTCTGGGGCCAACGTCCTGACTTTC.

The J gene is TRBJ2-5, the V gene TRBV5-1, with D unresolved. The V gene lost 4 bases and the J gene lost 1 base, with 11 bases spanning the gap. This CDR3 is 14 amino acids long. The germline gives CDR1 SGHRS, CDR2 YFSETQ. CDR3 loop: CASSPRLTQETQYF. The CDR3 DNA sequence: TGCGCCAGCAGCCCCCGACTGACCCAAGAGACCCAGTACTTC.